This TCR beta chain originates from a study of OX40 agonist ivuxolimab in advanced cancers. Turning to the study itself: Partial responses, seen in three patients, involved one hepatocellular carcinoma and two cutaneous melanomas.

Overall study results and limits: Within 6 weeks, CD4+ and CD8+ blood T cells expanded clonally at 0.1 to 3.0 mg/kg. Expanded clones were, on average, more numerous among CD8+ T cells than CD4+.

The V and J ends lost 1 base and 2 bases respectively, with 9 bases between them. Germline CDR1 and CDR2: SNHLY and FYNNEI. CDR3 length: 15 amino acids. Remarks on this clone: What it recognizes is unknown.

Assay used: immunoSEQ multiplex PCR; TCRdb lists only in-frame clones, some missing. The table has about 61,000 clones, around 87% seen once. The starting material was CD4+ or CD8+ T cells sorted from blood, obtained in a trial of the OX40 agonist ivuxolimab. The TCR originated in an adult with an advanced solid tumor such as melanoma, head and neck, liver or kidney cancer. The rearrangement links TRBV2 to TRBJ1-5; D may be TRBD1 (5 bases). The CDR3 DNA reads TGTGCCAGCAGTGAAGGGGGAGGGGGCAATCAGCCCCAGCATTTT. Its protein is CASSEGGGGNQPQHF. Variable domain in full (rest from reference TRBV2 and TRBJ1-5): EPEVTQTPSHQVTQMGQEVILRCVPISNHLYFYWYRQILGQKVEFLVSFYNNEISEKSEIFDDQFSVERPDGSNFTLKIRSTKLEDSAMYFCASSEGGGGNQPQHFGDGTRLSIL.